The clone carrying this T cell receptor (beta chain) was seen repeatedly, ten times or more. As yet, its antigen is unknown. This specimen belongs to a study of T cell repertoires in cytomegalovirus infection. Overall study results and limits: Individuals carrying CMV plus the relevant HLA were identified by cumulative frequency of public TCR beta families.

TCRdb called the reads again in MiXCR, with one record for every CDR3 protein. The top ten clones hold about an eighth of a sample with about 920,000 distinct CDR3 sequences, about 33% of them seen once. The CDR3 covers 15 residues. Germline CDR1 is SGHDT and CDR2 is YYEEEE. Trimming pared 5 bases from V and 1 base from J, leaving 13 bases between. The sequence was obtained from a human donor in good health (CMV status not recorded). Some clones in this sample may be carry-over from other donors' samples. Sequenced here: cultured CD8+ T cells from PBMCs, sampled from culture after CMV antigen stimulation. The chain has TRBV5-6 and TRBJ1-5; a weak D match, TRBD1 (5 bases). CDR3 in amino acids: CASSPWGSSNQPQHF. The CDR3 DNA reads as TGTGCCAGCAGTCCTTGGGGGAGCAGCAATCAGCCCCAGCATTTT.